This T cell receptor (beta chain) was recorded in a study of blood T cell repertoires in COVID-19. Whole-study context: T cells, B-cell-depleted T cells, or PBMCs supplied cDNA or gDNA.

Those who participated ranged in age from about 18 to 89 years and resided in about two dozen US areas. Participant-reported clinical history was the basis for cohort assignment. V was cut by 2 bases and J by 2 bases, with 6 bases left in between. The CDR3 contains 13 residues. The assay was immunoSEQ multiplex PCR, and TCRdb's table has in-frame clones only and misses some. This table has 140,000 to 150,000 clones, over 75% appearing once. The clonotype originates from a woman younger than 45 with acute COVID-19. V and J are TRBV12-3 or TRBV12-4 and TRBJ1-2; no clear D. Sequencing was performed on PBMCs or T cells enriched from blood (not recorded which). The CDR3 bases are TGTGCCAGCAGTTTAATGCTAAACTATGGCTACACCTTC. This gives the protein CASSLMLNYGYTF.